Listed below are T cell receptor beta chains from one sample, sequenced in a study of identical twins. One entry per CDR3 protein results from TCRdb running MiXCR on the 5' RACE reads. The sample shows 450,000 or so distinct CDR3 sequences, 18% of them seen only once. The sequenced material came from naive T cells sorted from blood. The receptor source for this set is a man aged 45-65 years in good health. The CDR3 runs from the conserved cysteine through the conserved F or W. A D gene is named only where the DNA matches it firmly. Rows give clone size only sometimes, using once, few, many, or a class for an expanded clone.

J gene	D gene	V gene	clone size	CDR3 DNA	CDR3 protein
TRBJ2-5	-	TRBV6-5	few	TGTGCCAGCAGTTACCGACTAGAACAAGAGACCCAGTACTTC	CASSYRLEQETQYF
TRBJ1-1	-	TRBV6-5	many	TGTGCCAGCAGTTACACGATGAACACTGAAGCTTTCTTT	CASSYTMNTEAFF
TRBJ2-7	-	TRBV29-1	once	TGCAGCGTAGGTAATAAGGGACGAGACTACGAGCAGTACTTC	CSVGNKGRDYEQYF
TRBJ1-2	-	TRBV10-3	-	TGTGCCATCAGTTCGCTGGGCCCGGACAGAAATGGCTACACCTTC	CAISSLGPDRNGYTF
TRBJ2-7	TRBD1	TRBV27	-	TGTGCCAGCAGTGCCAGGGGGCTATCCCCCGAGCAGTACTTC	CASSARGLSPEQYF
TRBJ2-3	TRBD1	TRBV5-1	few	TGCGCCAGCAGCCCGGGACAGGCCACAGATACGCAGTATTTT	CASSPGQATDTQYF
TRBJ2-1	-	TRBV29-1	many	TGCATCGTCGACAAGGGCGCGGACAATGAGCAGTTCTTC	CIVDKGADNEQFF
TRBJ1-1	-	TRBV5-5	few	TGTGCCAGCAGCCGTTGGGGGCGCGGGAACACTGAAGCTTTCTTT	CASSRWGRGNTEAFF
TRBJ2-7	TRBD1	TRBV10-3	few	TGTGCCATCAGTCCGGACAGGGAACCCTACGAGCAGTACTTC	CAISPDREPYEQYF
TRBJ1-4	-	TRBV7-9	few	TGTGCCAGCCTTTCCGGGCCCCGGGAGGAAAAACTGTTTTTT	CASLSGPREEKLFF
TRBJ2-7	-	TRBV12-3/TRBV12-4	many	TGTGCCAGCAGTTTTTCGGGGATTGAGCAGTACTTC	CASSFSGIEQYF
TRBJ2-3	-	TRBV7-2	-	TGTGCCAGCACCGATCGTTGGGCAGATACGCAGTATTTT	CASTDRWADTQYF
TRBJ1-2	TRBD1	TRBV29-1	many	TGCAGCGTTGTTGGCGGGCGAAAGACAGGGCCCCAGATAACAGGCTACACCTTC	CSVVGGRKTGPQITGYTF
TRBJ2-1	TRBD1	TRBV2	-	TGTGCCAGCGCAGGGACAGGGCTATACTACAATGAGCAGTTCTTC	CASAGTGLYYNEQFF
TRBJ2-7	-	TRBV4-3	-	TGCGCCAGCAGCCAAGCCCTCCCAGTCACGAGCTCCTACGAGCAGTACTTC	CASSQALPVTSSYEQYF
TRBJ2-2	-	TRBV6-1	-	TGTGCCAGCACCAGCGGGTTGAACACCGGGGAGCTGTTTTTT	CASTSGLNTGELFF
TRBJ2-5	-	TRBV20-1	few	TGCAGTGCTAGTAGTGGCTGGGCCTTCGAGGAGACCCAGTACTTC	CSASSGWAFEETQYF
TRBJ2-3	TRBD2	TRBV15	-	TGTGCCACCAGCAGAGATCTTCAGGGACTAGCGGGAGGGGATACGCAGTATTTT	CATSRDLQGLAGGDTQYF
TRBJ1-4	TRBD1	TRBV5-1	many	TGCGCCAGCAGCTTGGGGACAGGGGGTAATGAAAAACTGTTTTTT	CASSLGTGGNEKLFF
TRBJ2-2	-	TRBV10-3	-	TGTGCCATCAGTCCAGGGGCCGGGGAGCTGTTTTTT	CAISPGAGELFF
TRBJ2-7	TRBD2	TRBV29-1	few	TGCAGCGTTGTATTTTCTAGCGGGGACGAGCAGTACTTC	CSVVFSSGDEQYF
TRBJ2-7	-	TRBV7-6	-	TGTGCCAGCAGCTTAGAAGTGGGGACTGCATACGAGCAGTACTTC	CASSLEVGTAYEQYF
TRBJ2-1	-	TRBV29-1	-	TGCAGCGTCGACGACAATGAGCAGTTCTTC	CSVDDNEQFF
TRBJ2-2	-	TRBV29-1	-	TGCAGCGTTCTACTTCTTCCATCGCGGGAGCTGTTTTTT	CSVLLLPSRELFF
TRBJ1-4	-	TRBV7-9	-	TGTGCCAGCAGCAACAAGGGTGGGGCGGCTAATGAAAAACTGTTTTTT	CASSNKGGAANEKLFF
TRBJ2-7	-	TRBV6-2/TRBV6-3	few	TGTGCCAGCACTCGAGCAGGTTCCAGCTCCTACGAGCAGTACTTC	CASTRAGSSSYEQYF
TRBJ2-7	-	TRBV12-3/TRBV12-4	many	TGTGCCAGCAGTTCGTTACAGCGCTCCTACGAGCAGTACTTC	CASSSLQRSYEQYF
TRBJ1-6	-	TRBV12-3/TRBV12-4	many	TGTGCCAGCAGAAGAGGACCGGGTAATTCACCCCTCCACTTT	CASRRGPGNSPLHF
TRBJ1-4	-	TRBV20-1	many	TGCAGTGCTAGAGATGTGACAGCCCATGAAAAACTGTTTTTT	CSARDVTAHEKLFF
TRBJ1-1	-	TRBV7-9	few	TGTGCCAGCAGCCTAAGGTCGGGGGGTCACACTGAAGCTTTCTTT	CASSLRSGGHTEAFF
TRBJ2-1	-	TRBV5-5	-	TGTGCCAGCAGCTTGTGGGTAATAGCGCTCAATGAGCAGTTCTTC	CASSLWVIALNEQFF
TRBJ2-6	-	TRBV12-3/TRBV12-4	many	TGTGCCAGCTTTTATAGGACCGGGGCCAACGTCCTGACTTTC	CASFYRTGANVLTF
TRBJ2-3	TRBD2	TRBV6-1	-	TGTGCCAGCAGCACTAGCCGGGGGGGCACAGATACGCAGTATTTT	CASSTSRGGTDTQYF
TRBJ1-1	-	TRBV18	many	TGTGCCAGCTCACCAAGTGGCGGAACTGAAGCTTTCTTT	CASSPSGGTEAFF
TRBJ1-2	TRBD1	TRBV4-1	many	TGCGCCAGCAGCCAAGATCCGGGACAGGGGGCAAATGGCTACACCTTC	CASSQDPGQGANGYTF